The 27 T cell receptor beta chains below come from one sample, sequenced in a study of blood T cell repertoires in COVID-19. Clones were read by immunoSEQ multiplex PCR, and TCRdb kept only the in-frame ones, dropping some. The sample yields roughly 73,000 clones, approximately 90% seen once. Sequencing was performed on peripheral blood. These receptor sequences come from a human donor in a cohort sampled during active COVID-19.

Points on this clone: This sample includes further DNA sequences coding for the same CDR3. The chain recombines TRBV11-2 with TRBJ1-2; D not resolved. There are 12 residues in the CDR3. V was cut by 0 bases and J by 11 bases, with 10 bases left in between. The V gene's germline CDR1 is SGHAT and CDR2 FQNNGV. This CDR3 reads CASSLDRGGYTF. The CDR3 DNA reads TGTGCCAGCAGCTTAGATCGCGGAGGGTACACCTTC.

The chain has TRBV5-1 and TRBJ2-4; 10 nucleotides align to TRBD2. The V segment lost 4 bases and the J segment 6 bases; nucleotides outside the gene matches: 10. CDR3 length: 16 residues. The germline CDR1 and CDR2 sequences are SGHRS and YFSETQ. CDR3 protein: CASSIAGGAGGNIQYF. The CDR3 DNA reads as TGCGCCAGCAGCATAGCGGGGGGAGCCGGCGGAAACATTCAGTACTTC.

The chain recombines TRBV19 with TRBJ2-7; D perhaps matches TRBD1 (5 bases). V shed 6 bases and J shed 5 bases, with 14 bases lying between them. This CDR3 is built from 13 residues. Germline lookup yields CDR1 LNHDA and CDR2 SQIVND (reference sequence). CDR3 loop: CASRRGQGDEQYF. The DNA of the CDR3 is TGTGCCAGTAGGAGAGGACAAGGCGACGAGCAGTACTTC.

This clone was observed once. J is TRBJ2-2 and V is TRBV15, with D possibly TRBD2 on 6 matching bases. This CDR3 has 15 residues. CDR1 and CDR2 from the germline V gene are LNHNV and YYDKDF (reference sequence). Trimming left V 1 base short and J 4 bases short, with 10 bases between. This chain's CDR3 is CATSRVVGGTGELFF. CDR3 in DNA: TGTGCCACCAGCAGAGTAGTCGGGGGCACCGGGGAGCTGTTTTTT.

There are a few counts of this clone. The chain links TRBV12-1 to TRBJ1-5; the table's D call, TRBD1, has no DNA check behind it. TRBV12-1 is a pseudogene segment. CDR3 length: 15 amino acids. The CDR3: CASSPRDRVNQPQHF. CDR3 DNA: TGTGCCAGCAGCCCCCGGGACAGGGTCAATCAGCCCCAGCATTTT.

The CDR3 DNA is TGTGCCGGGACTAGCGGGAGGAATGAGCAGTTCTTC. This translates into CAGTSGRNEQFF. The gene calls are TRBV5-4 and TRBJ2-1, with 15 bases lining up with TRBD2. Germline values: CDR1 SGHNT, CDR2 YYREEE (reference sequence). The CDR3 is 12 residues long. J lost 7 bases, V lost 10 bases, and 0 bases had no gene match.

This chain joins TRBV5-1 and TRBJ2-3; TRBD2 agrees at 10 bases. There are 17 residues in the CDR3. After removal of 4 bases from V and 0 bases from J, the junction contained 8 bases not matched to a gene. The germline CDR1 and CDR2 sequences are SGHRS and YFSETQ. For the CDR3, the DNA is TGCGCCAGCAGCATCGGACTAGCGGTCCCTAGCACAGATACGCAGTATTTT. This gives the protein CASSIGLAVPSTDTQYF.

The chain employs TRBV28 and TRBJ1-6; TRBD1 might be the D (6 bases). V was shortened by 4 bases and J by 5 bases, with 12 bases between the two germline ends. The CDR3 contains 15 residues. Germline V gives CDR1 MDHEN, CDR2 SYDVKM. CDR3 sequence reads: CASSYGDRNNSPLHF. The CDR3 nucleotides read TGTGCCAGCAGTTACGGCGACAGGAATAATTCACCCCTCCACTTT.

J is TRBJ2-7 and V is TRBV29-1; 8 positions agree with TRBD1. V was pared by 7 bases and J by 1 base, with 6 bases of the junction left unmatched. The CDR3 extends over 13 amino acids. The germline CDR1 and CDR2 sequences are SQVTM and ANQGSEA. In nucleotides, the CDR3 is TGCAGCGGACGGGACAGGCTATCCTACGAGCAGTACTTC. Amino acids: CSGRDRLSYEQYF.

V usage is TRBV6-4 and J usage is TRBJ2-1; D is ambiguous. Germline CDR1 reads MRHNA; CDR2 reads SNTAGT. Trimming left V 2 bases short and J 6 bases short, with 14 bases between. The CDR3 has 15 residues. The CDR3 coding sequence is TGTGCCAGCAGTGACGGAGACCTAGTAGGCAATGAGCAGTTCTTC. This encodes CASSDGDLVGNEQFF.

The V and J genes are TRBV7-6 and TRBJ1-1; possibly TRBD1 for D (6 bases). Germline-derived CDR1 and CDR2 are SGHVS and FNYEAQ. V was pared by 8 bases and J by 1 base, with 26 bases between. This CDR3 is 18 amino acids long. This CDR3 is CASSPLGSGVGANTEAFF. The DNA for the CDR3 is TGTGCCAGCTCACCCCTAGGATCCGGGGTGGGGGCGAACACTGAAGCTTTCTTT.

The genes are TRBV5-6 and TRBJ2-5; 8 bases are shared with TRBD1. In germline, CDR1 is SGHDT, CDR2 YYEEEE. The CDR3 length is 15 residues. J gave up 5 bases and V 0 bases, and 6 bases lay outside the gene matches. DNA of the CDR3: TGTGCCAGCAGCTTGGCAGGACAGGGTGAGGAGACCCAGTACTTC. Translating gives CASSLAGQGEETQYF. Using reference TRBV5-6 and TRBJ2-5 for the parts outside the CDR3, the full variable domain is DAGVTQSPTHLIKTRGQQVTLRCSPKSGHDTVSWYQQALGQGPQFIFQYYEEEERQRGNFPDRFSGHQFPNYSSELNVNALLLGDSALYLCASSLAGQGEETQYFGPGTRLLVL.

This clone was observed a single time. The chain recombines TRBV19 with TRBJ1-4; 7 bases map to TRBD1. Trimming removed 8 bases from V and 6 bases from J; junction bases left unmatched: 9. The germline V gene has CDR1 LNHDA and CDR2 SQIVND (reference sequence). The CDR3 loop spans 14 amino acids. The chain's CDR3 is CASQRQGGDEKLFF. DNA for the CDR3: TGTGCCAGTCAAAGACAGGGCGGTGATGAAAAACTGTTTTTT.

This chain connects TRBV11-2 to TRBJ2-7; perhaps TRBD1 as D (5 bases). CDR3 length: 14 residues. The ends were cut back, 5 bases at V and 5 bases at J, with 16 bases in the middle. The germline V gene encodes CDR1 SGHAT and CDR2 FQNNGV. DNA for the CDR3: TGTGCCAGCAGCAATTTTAACAGGTTTGACGAGCAGTACTTC. Protein product: CASSNFNRFDEQYF.

The chain employs TRBV19 and TRBJ2-7; D possibly corresponds to TRBD1 (5 bases). Trimming removed 1 base at V and 1 base at J, with 8 bases between. The CDR3 is 14 amino acids. CDR1 and CDR2 from the germline V gene are LNHDA and SQIVND (reference sequence). CDR3: CASSIGGASYEQYF. The CDR3 coding sequence is TGTGCCAGTAGTATAGGGGGCGCATCCTACGAGCAGTACTTC. Full variable domain (missing parts from reference TRBV19 and TRBJ2-7): DGGITQSPKYLFRKEGQNVTLSCEQNLNHDAMYWYRQDPGQGLRLIYYSQIVNDFQKGDIAEGYSVSREKKESFPLTVTSAQKNPTAFYLCASSIGGASYEQYFGPGTRLTVT.

The rearrangement joins TRBV25-1 to TRBJ1-4; 8 bases are a match to TRBD1. Looked up from germline, CDR1 is MGHDK and CDR2 is SYGVNS. The CDR3 is made up of 16 amino acids. V was clipped by 1 base and J by 5 bases; unmatched bases: 6. CDR3 sequence: CASSEWGTGANEKLFF. CDR3 nucleotide sequence: TGTGCCAGCAGTGAATGGGGGACAGGAGCAAATGAAAAACTGTTTTTT.

The chain employs TRBV9 and TRBJ2-2; D is perhaps TRBD2 (6 bases). CDR1 and CDR2 from the germline V gene are SGDLS and YYNGEE. The CDR3 consists of 13 residues. Trimming removed 4 bases at V and 5 bases at J, with 9 bases between. The CDR3 nucleotides read TGTGCCAGCAGCCCCCGGGAGACCGGGGAGCTGTTTTTT. Amino acids: CASSPRETGELFF.

V gene TRBV19 combines with J gene TRBJ2-3, with 13 nucleotides matching TRBD2. The ends lost 6 bases at V and 4 bases at J; junction bases unmatched: 10. The CDR3 sequence is 17 residues long. CDR1 is LNHDA and CDR2 is SQIVND in the germline V gene (reference sequence). The CDR3: CASSPPGLAGRPDTQYF. CDR3 nucleotide sequence: TGTGCCAGTAGCCCTCCGGGACTAGCGGGAAGGCCAGATACGCAGTATTTT.

This sequence joins TRBV4-1 and TRBJ2-3; TRBD2 agrees at 14 bases. Per germline, CDR1 MGHRA and CDR2 YSYEKL. The junction had 0 bases not matched to a gene; V was cut back by 3 bases and J by 4 bases. This CDR3 has 15 residues. Here the CDR3 reads CASSQGLAGADTQYF. The DNA for the CDR3 is TGCGCCAGCAGCCAGGGACTAGCGGGAGCAGATACGCAGTATTTT.

This chain joins TRBV11-1 and TRBJ2-1, with a possible D match to TRBD1 (5 bases). This CDR3 comprises 18 residues. Germline lookup yields CDR1 SGHAT and CDR2 FQDESV (reference sequence). V was cut by 0 bases and J by 3 bases, with 18 bases left in between. The CDR3 protein is CASSLAGRQGWIYNEQFF. The CDR3 coding sequence is TGTGCCAGCAGCTTAGCGGGGCGGCAGGGTTGGATCTACAATGAGCAGTTCTTC.

This sequence joins TRBV19 and TRBJ2-5; 8 bases align to TRBD1. CDR3 size: 14 residues. Trimming cost V 7 bases and J 4 bases; bases outside gene matches: 8. Per the germline V gene, CDR1 is LNHDA and CDR2 is SQIVND (reference sequence). CDR3 sequence: CASNPGQGGETQYF. The CDR3 DNA follows: TGTGCCAGTAACCCTGGACAGGGAGGAGAGACCCAGTACTTC.

The J gene is TRBJ2-1, the V gene TRBV4-1; 9 bases agree with TRBD2. V lost 0 bases to trimming and J lost 4 bases; unmatched junction nucleotides: 4. The length of the CDR3 is 16 residues. CDR1 is MGHRA, CDR2 YSYEKL, per germline. The CDR3 DNA reads as TGCGCCAGCAGCCAAGATCTAGCGGGACCTTACAATGAGCAGTTCTTC. As protein: CASSQDLAGPYNEQFF.

The chain uses TRBV28 and TRBJ2-1; perhaps TRBD2 as D (5 bases). This CDR3 has 13 amino acids. Germline V lookup: CDR1 MDHEN, CDR2 SYDVKM. V was trimmed by 6 bases and J by 4 bases, leaving 10 bases between them. As DNA, the CDR3 is TGTGCCAGCAGATTGGACTCATACAATGAGCAGTTCTTC. Residues: CASRLDSYNEQFF. Combining the CDR3 with reference TRBV28 and TRBJ2-1 gives the whole variable domain DVKVTQSSRYLVKRTGEKVFLECVQDMDHENMFWYRQDPGLGLRLIYFSYDVKMKEKGDIPEGYSVSREKKERFSLILESASTNQTSMYLCASRLDSYNEQFFGPGTRLTVL.

The chain is built from TRBV7-9 and TRBJ2-1, with a possible D match to TRBD2 (6 bases). Between the trimmed V and J ends, which lost 0 bases and 5 bases, there was a span of 17 bases. There are 17 residues in the CDR3. The germline V gene has CDR1 SEHNR and CDR2 FQNEAQ (reference sequence). The CDR3 region has the DNA TGTGCCAGCAGCTTAGCCCTAAGCGGGTCCTTAAACAATGAGCAGTTCTTC. Encoded protein: CASSLALSGSLNNEQFF. Looking up the rest from reference TRBV7-9 and TRBJ2-1 gives the full variable domain: DTGVSQNPRHKITKRGQNVTFRCDPISEHNRLYWYRQTLGQGPEFLTYFQNEAQLEKSRLLSDRFSAERPKGSFSTLEIQRTEQGDSAMYLCASSLALSGSLNNEQFFGPGTRLTVL.

The J gene is TRBJ2-6, the V gene TRBV19, with 8 bases that match TRBD1. Germline CDR1 LNHDA, CDR2 SQIVND (reference sequence). There are 19 residues in the CDR3. V trimming: 3 bases; J trimming: 2 bases; junction bases outside the gene matches: 12. The CDR3 spells CASSIQPGQGAPGANVLTF. The CDR3 nucleotides read TGTGCCAGTAGTATCCAACCCGGACAGGGCGCCCCTGGGGCCAACGTCCTGACTTTC.

The chain couples TRBV27 to TRBJ2-5; weak D call: TRBD1 (6 bases). Germline V gene sequence: CDR1 MNHEY, CDR2 SMNVEV (reference sequence). Between the trimmed V and J ends, which lost 0 bases and 4 bases, there was a span of 18 bases. The CDR3 is 17 residues long. CDR3 in DNA: TGTGCCAGCAGTTTATCCGGCGGTTTACAGGGTAGAGAGACCCAGTACTTC. This sequence encodes CASSLSGGLQGRETQYF.

Here the CDR3 DNA reads TGTGCCAGCAGTAGATCCGACAGTACCTATGGCTACACCTTC. It codes for CASSRSDSTYGYTF. The rearrangement joins TRBV28 to TRBJ1-2; weak D call: TRBD1 (5 bases). The CDR3 length is 14 residues. V was trimmed by 5 bases and J by 4 bases, leaving 14 bases between them. The germline V gene encodes CDR1 MDHEN and CDR2 SYDVKM.